This TCR beta chain is from a study of T cell responses to AZD1222 COVID-19 vaccine. Study conclusions and caveats: Baseline seropositivity occurred in only six AZD1222 recipients. Donors were mostly white British, more females; clonal diversity possibly underestimated. Close to half of spike-specific TCRs reportedly recognize unmutated variant regions. Spike-specific TCR breadth and depth went up after people got two AZD1222 doses.

Remarks on this clone: Antigen: not known.

Here immunoSEQ multiplex PCR was the method, and the copy in TCRdb shows in-frame clones only, minus some. The sample has about 150,000 clones, 90% seen once. The CDR3 runs 16 residues. Germline V gives CDR1 WNHNN, CDR2 SYGVQD (reference sequence). Trimming at V came to 0 bases and at J to 2 bases, leaving 5 bases not matched to a gene. V and J are TRBV10-1 and TRBJ2-5, with TRBD2 identical over 8 bases. The sample consisted of peripheral blood, taken on day 0 of AZD1222 vaccination. The sequence came from an adult in good health. The CDR3 sequence is CASSESPGGGQETQYF. Written as DNA, the CDR3 is TGCGCCAGCAGTGAGTCGCCGGGAGGGGGGCAAGAGACCCAGTACTTC.